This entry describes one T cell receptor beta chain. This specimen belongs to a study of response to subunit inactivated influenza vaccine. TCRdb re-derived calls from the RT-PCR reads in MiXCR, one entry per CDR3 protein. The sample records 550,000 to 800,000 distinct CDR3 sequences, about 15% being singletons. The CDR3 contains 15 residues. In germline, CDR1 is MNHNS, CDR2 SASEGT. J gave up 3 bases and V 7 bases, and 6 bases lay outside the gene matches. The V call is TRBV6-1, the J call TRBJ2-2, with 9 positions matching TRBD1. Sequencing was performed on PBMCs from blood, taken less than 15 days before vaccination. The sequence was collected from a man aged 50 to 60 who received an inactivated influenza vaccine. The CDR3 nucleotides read TGTGCCAGCACCCGGACAGGGGCCTACACCGGGGAGCTGTTTTTT. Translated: CASTRTGAYTGELFF.